The 21 T cell receptor beta chains below were found in one sample sequenced in a study of beta chain features in type 1 diabetes. Reverse transcribing all isolated RNA meant expressed TCRB transcripts were sequenced. Repertoires were generated with immunoSEQ multiplex PCR, while TCRdb's copy carries only in-frame clones and drops some. In the table there are about 45,000 clones, approximately 56% of which are singletons. Sequencing input: Tregs from blood. Source of these receptors: a woman under 30 in good health.

This clone was picked up one time. The genes are TRBV30 and TRBJ1-1; D uncertain. CDR1 and CDR2 (germline): GTSNPN, SVGIG (reference sequence). The CDR3 sequence is 15 residues long. The CDR3 coding sequence is TGTGTCCTAGCGGGATTCGGACTTATGAACACTGAAGCTTTCTTT. It encodes CVLAGFGLMNTEAFF.

This clone was counted only a few times. V is TRBV28 and J is TRBJ2-2; 9 positions match TRBD1. Germline CDR1 MDHEN, CDR2 SYDVKM. The CDR3 contains 16 residues. V was clipped by 5 bases and J by 5 bases; unmatched bases: 9. CDR3 loop: CASSRPGTGRTGELFF. The DNA for the CDR3 is TGTGCCAGCAGTAGACCCGGGACAGGGAGGACCGGGGAGCTGTTTTTT.

V gene TRBV6-6 combines with J gene TRBJ2-5; no reliable D call. Trimming took 0 bases from V and 4 from J, leaving 9 bases between them. CDR3 length equals 14 residues. Looked up from germline, CDR1 is MNHNY and CDR2 is SVGAGI (reference sequence). The CDR3 sequence: CASSYSWPLETQYF. The DNA of the CDR3 is TGTGCCAGCAGTTACTCGTGGCCCCTAGAGACCCAGTACTTC.

V usage is TRBV5-1 and J usage is TRBJ2-1; the match to TRBD2 covers 13 bases. V lost 5 bases, J lost 4 bases, and 12 bases stayed unmatched. The CDR3 covers 18 residues. Germline CDR1 and CDR2: SGHRS and YFSETQ. The CDR3 here is CASSRTSGSLLDYNEQFF. The CDR3 nucleotides read TGCGCCAGCAGTCGGACTAGCGGGAGTCTCCTGGATTACAATGAGCAGTTCTTC.

The V call is TRBV28, the J call TRBJ2-7; 8 bases are a match to TRBD1. V trimming: 11 bases; J trimming: 3 bases; junction bases outside the gene matches: 9. CDR1 is MDHEN, CDR2 SYDVKM, per germline. The CDR3 extends over 13 amino acids. The CDR3 sequence: CALSRRGLYEQYF. The CDR3, as DNA: TGTGCCCTGTCGCGCAGGGGGCTCTACGAGCAGTACTTC. Based on the CDR3 plus reference TRBV28 and TRBJ2-7, the full variable domain is DVKVTQSSRYLVKRTGEKVFLECVQDMDHENMFWYRQDPGLGLRLIYFSYDVKMKEKGDIPEGYSVSREKKERFSLILESASTNQTSMYLCALSRRGLYEQYFGPGTRLTVT.

This clone was counted between two and nine times. J is TRBJ1-1 and V is TRBV18, with 9 nucleotides matching TRBD1. The CDR3 is 15 residues long. V trimming: 4 bases; J trimming: 4 bases; junction bases outside the gene matches: 7. Germline V lookup: CDR1 KGHSH, CDR2 LQKENI. CDR3 coding DNA: TGTGCCAGCTCACTCCGGACAGGGGAGGGCACTGAAGCTTTCTTT. It yields the protein CASSLRTGEGTEAFF.

This clone was seen a single time. The chain carries TRBV27 and TRBJ2-7; 16 bases are shared with TRBD2. Trimming took 2 bases from V and 5 from J; bases not matched to a gene: 6. Germline V gives CDR1 MNHEY, CDR2 SMNVEV (reference sequence). The CDR3 extends over 17 amino acids. The CDR3 is CASSLGTSGRAQDEQYF. CDR3 in DNA: TGTGCCAGCAGTTTAGGGACTAGCGGGAGGGCCCAGGACGAGCAGTACTTC.

The J gene is TRBJ1-5, the V gene TRBV18, with D possibly matching TRBD1 (5 bases). The CDR3 contains 15 residues. Germline values: CDR1 KGHSH, CDR2 LQKENI. Trimming removed 6 bases from V and 4 bases from J, with 16 bases in between. CDR3 in amino acids: CASSRPGVGNQPQHF. The DNA of the CDR3 is TGTGCCAGCTCCCGCCCGGGGGTGGGAAATCAGCCCCAGCATTTT.

V is TRBV28 and J is TRBJ1-2; tentative D call: TRBD1 (5 bases). CDR1 MDHEN and CDR2 SYDVKM come from the germline V gene. The CDR3 contains 17 residues. The germline V and J ends were trimmed by 2 bases and 3 bases, with 19 bases remaining between them. The CDR3 sequence is CASSLGGVKGSYYGYTF. In DNA form, the CDR3 reads TGTGCCAGCAGTTTAGGGGGGGTTAAGGGCTCTTACTATGGCTACACCTTC.

In its sample, this clone was seen a few times. The sample has other DNA sequences that encode this CDR3 too. The chain is built from TRBV7-9 and TRBJ2-7, with TRBD2 matching 9 bases. CDR1 is SEHNR, CDR2 FQNEAQ, per germline (reference sequence). CDR3 length equals 16 residues. V shed 1 base, J shed 5 bases, and the junction held 9 bases outside the gene matches. CDR3 coding DNA: TGTGCCAGCAGCTTAGGTCTAGCGGGAAGAGCCCACGAGCAGTACTTC. Translation: CASSLGLAGRAHEQYF.

The chain links TRBV18 to TRBJ1-5, with 9 nucleotides matching TRBD1. Per germline, CDR1 KGHSH and CDR2 LQKENI. Trimming removed 5 bases from V and 3 bases from J; junction bases left unmatched: 5. The CDR3 length is 15 residues. The CDR3 DNA reads as TGTGCCAGCTCAGGTGGGACAGGGAACAATCAGCCCCAGCATTTT. This translates into CASSGGTGNNQPQHF.

The rearrangement links TRBV7-9 to TRBJ2-7, with 7 positions matching TRBD1. The germline CDR1 and CDR2 sequences are SEHNR and FQNEAQ (reference sequence). The V segment lost 5 bases and the J segment 5 bases; nucleotides outside the gene matches: 3. CDR3 length: 12 amino acids. CDR3 bases: TGTGCCAGCAGCGCTACAGGGGACGAGCAGTACTTC. It encodes CASSATGDEQYF. Combining the CDR3 with reference TRBV7-9 and TRBJ2-7 gives the whole variable domain DTGVSQNPRHKITKRGQNVTFRCDPISEHNRLYWYRQTLGQGPEFLTYFQNEAQLEKSRLLSDRFSAERPKGSFSTLEIQRTEQGDSAMYLCASSATGDEQYFGPGTRLTVT.

A single count supports this clone. The chain is built from TRBV2 and TRBJ2-1; D may be TRBD2 (5 bases). Per the germline V gene, CDR1 is SNHLY and CDR2 is FYNNEI. CDR3 size: 13 residues. With 7 bases removed from V and 10 bases from J, the gap between germline ends came to 17 bases. Here the CDR3 reads CASIPWVDSEQFF. In DNA form, the CDR3 reads TGTGCCAGCATCCCGTGGGTGGACTCGGAGCAGTTCTTC.

The rearrangement links TRBV28 to TRBJ1-5; the match to TRBD1 covers 7 bases. Germline V gene sequence: CDR1 MDHEN, CDR2 SYDVKM. V was pared by 2 bases and J by 7 bases, with 14 bases of the junction left unmatched. The length of the CDR3 is 17 residues. CDR3 bases: TGTGCCAGCAGTTTAAGGGGAACAGGGGAGCTTCGGCAGCCCCAGCATTTT. This gives the protein CASSLRGTGELRQPQHF.

This chain uses TRBV27 with TRBJ2-7; 8 bases match TRBD1. The trim removed 5 bases at V and 2 bases at J, leaving 8 bases unmatched. CDR1 and CDR2 from the germline V gene are MNHEY and SMNVEV (reference sequence). The length of the CDR3 is 15 residues. CDR3 nucleotides: TGTGCCAGCAGTCCCCGACAGGGGCCCACCTACGAGCAGTACTTC. Translation: CASSPRQGPTYEQYF.

This clone turned up a few times. The rearrangement uses TRBV7-9 and TRBJ1-1, with TRBD1 matching 8 bases. The J segment lost 1 base and the V segment lost 5 bases, leaving 12 bases of the junction unmatched. This CDR3 contains 17 residues. Germline V lookup: CDR1 SEHNR, CDR2 FQNEAQ (reference sequence). CDR3 bases: TGTGCCAGCAGCCAGGGACAGGACCTTTGGGAGAACACTGAAGCTTTCTTT. Residues: CASSQGQDLWENTEAFF.

In this sample, this clone turned up once. At one end the junction does not follow the germline gene, possibly because of a read error. J is TRBJ2-1 and V is TRBV5-1, with D possibly matching TRBD2 (5 bases). The CDR3 is 13 residues long. Germline CDR1 is SGHRS and CDR2 is YFSETQ. The CDR3 DNA is TGCGCCAGCAGCTTGTTCGGGAACAATGGGCAGTTCTTC. Its protein is CASSLFGNNGQFF.

This clone has more than one count but fewer than ten. V is TRBV5-1 and J is TRBJ2-7; possibly TRBD2 for D (6 bases). Between the trimmed V and J ends, which lost 4 bases and 1 base, there was a span of 15 bases. This CDR3 has 15 amino acids. CDR1 and CDR2 from the germline V gene are SGHRS and YFSETQ. For the CDR3, the DNA is TGCGCCAGCAGCCCCCCCGGGGGACGGTCCTACGAGCAGTACTTC. This codes for CASSPPGGRSYEQYF.

Only one count was recorded for this clone. The chain links TRBV5-1 to TRBJ2-7; 7 nucleotides align to TRBD2. The V gene end was trimmed by 3 bases and the J gene end by 0 bases; junction bases not matched to a gene: 6. The CDR3 runs 15 residues. Germline V gene data show CDR1 as SGHRS and CDR2 as YFSETQ. The CDR3 region is CASSSLALSSYEQYF. In DNA, the CDR3 is TGCGCCAGCAGCTCACTAGCGCTGAGCTCCTACGAGCAGTACTTC.

The chain links TRBV5-1 to TRBJ2-1; D is undetermined. Germline loops: CDR1 SGHRS, CDR2 YFSETQ. The germline V and J ends were trimmed by 0 bases and 4 bases, with 5 bases remaining between them. The CDR3 has 13 amino acids. The DNA of the CDR3 is TGCGCCAGCAGCTTGGACTTATACAATGAGCAGTTCTTC. The encoded protein is CASSLDLYNEQFF.

This chain uses TRBV30 with TRBJ2-2, with D maybe TRBD1 (6 bases). This CDR3 spans 12 amino acids. Germline CDR1 reads GTSNPN; CDR2 reads SVGIG (reference sequence). V dropped 0 bases and J dropped 7 bases, with 6 bases sitting between them. CDR3 nucleotides: TGTGCCTGGAGTGTACAGGGCGGGGAGCTGTTTTTT. Its protein product is CAWSVQGGELFF.